This TCR beta chain comes out of a study of control samples from healthy donors and cancer patients. Using immunoSEQ multiplex PCR, the repertoire was profiled, and TCRdb retains in-frame clones only, with some absent. The sample holds around 52,000 clones, about 91% seen once. Trimming left V 0 bases short and J 5 bases short, with 11 bases between. Germline-derived CDR1 and CDR2 are MNHEY and SVGAGI. This CDR3 comprises 15 residues. This TCR was sampled from a man between 25 and 39 years old with colorectal cancer. This sequence joins TRBV6-5 and TRBJ1-5; D is possibly TRBD1 (6 bases). The sequencing input was PBMCs. The chain's CDR3 is CASSYSFAGDQPQHF. Written as DNA, the CDR3 is TGTGCCAGCAGTTACTCGTTTGCAGGGGATCAGCCCCAGCATTTT.